Listed here are 11 T cell receptor beta chains from one sample, sequenced in a study. TCRdb independently ran MiXCR on the RT-PCR reads; one entry per CDR3 protein. This table has about 680,000 distinct CDR3 sequences, more than 13% appearing once. Source material: memory CD4+ T cells from blood. These receptors were obtained from a female donor in good health, serving as a healthy control.

J is TRBJ1-2 and V is TRBV3-1; D might be TRBD1 (6 bases). Germline V gives CDR1 LGHDT, CDR2 YNNKEL (reference sequence). V was pared by 2 bases and J by 4 bases, with 11 bases between. CDR3 length: 14 residues. This CDR3 reads CASSQPGGGYGYTF. The CDR3 DNA reads TGTGCCAGCAGCCAACCTGGAGGGGGCTATGGCTACACCTTC.

This sequence joins TRBV18 and TRBJ2-7; 9 bases align to TRBD2. With 3 bases clipped from V and 1 base from J, the junction kept 4 bases outside the gene matches. Looked up from germline, CDR1 is KGHSH and CDR2 is LQKENI. The CDR3 length is 15 residues. CDR3 region: CASSPMAGGSYEQYF. The CDR3 nucleotides read TGTGCCAGCTCACCGATGGCGGGAGGGTCCTACGAGCAGTACTTC. The full variable domain, its missing parts supplied by reference TRBV18 and TRBJ2-7, is NAGVMQNPRHLVRRRGQEARLRCSPMKGHSHVYWYRQLPEEGLKFMVYLQKENIIDESGMPKERFSAEFPKEGPSILRIQQVVRGDSAAYFCASSPMAGGSYEQYFGPGTRLTVT.

The chain combines TRBV12-3 or TRBV12-4 with TRBJ1-1, with a possible D match to TRBD1 (5 bases). This CDR3 is 13 amino acids long. V was trimmed by 6 bases and J by 0 bases, leaving 8 bases between them. The CDR3 loop is CASRKQVNTEAFF. CDR3 DNA: TGTGCCAGCAGGAAACAGGTGAACACTGAAGCTTTCTTT.

The chain combines TRBV20-1 with TRBJ2-5; 7 bases fit TRBD1. The CDR3 runs 17 residues. Germline CDR1 DFQATT, CDR2 SNEGSKA (reference sequence). V gave up 0 bases and J gave up 1 base; unmatched junction bases: 11. The chain's CDR3 is CSAREALTGTVQETQYF. CDR3 nucleotides: TGCAGTGCTAGAGAAGCGCTGACCGGGACAGTCCAAGAGACCCAGTACTTC.

The sample holds many counts of this clonotype. The chain is built from TRBV20-1 and TRBJ2-7; 8 bases are shared with TRBD1. CDR1 DFQATT and CDR2 SNEGSKA come from the germline V gene (reference sequence). The CDR3 is 13 residues long. The J segment lost 4 bases and the V segment lost 6 bases, leaving 8 bases of the junction unmatched. The CDR3, as DNA: TGCAGTGCGCCAGCAGGGGGCAGGTACGAGCAGTACTTC. It yields the protein CSAPAGGRYEQYF.

This clonotype was recorded at least ten times. Mismatch with germline at one junction end may stem from a read error. The chain combines TRBV27 with TRBJ1-2, with a tentative D call TRBD1 (6 bases). Germline V gene lookup returns CDR1 MNHEY and CDR2 SMNVEV (reference sequence). The CDR3 is made up of 15 amino acids. DNA of the CDR3: TGTGCCAGCAGTTTTGCTTCAGGGGTGAACTCTGGCTACACCTTC. Amino acid sequence: CASSFASGVNSGYTF.

The sample holds a few counts of this clonotype. V is TRBV4-2 and J is TRBJ2-5; either TRBD1 or TRBD2 may supply D (5 bases each). Looked up from germline, CDR1 is LGHNA and CDR2 is YNFKEQ. V was cut by 4 bases and J by 5 bases, with 14 bases left in between. The CDR3 is 14 amino acids. CDR3 coding DNA: TGTGCCAGCAGCCCGGGGCTAGCTTGGGAGACCCAGTACTTC. Translating it yields CASSPGLAWETQYF.

The rearrangement uses TRBV6-2 or TRBV6-3 and TRBJ1-4; D gene uncertain. Germline V gives CDR1 MNHEY, CDR2 SVGEGT. The CDR3 consists of 15 residues. The V end lost 5 bases, the J end lost 5 bases, and 15 bases lay between the germline ends. The CDR3 here is CASSDPGGVNEKLFF. The DNA of the CDR3 is TGTGCCAGCAGTGACCCAGGAGGAGTCAATGAAAAACTGTTTTTT.

In regard to this clonotype: At one boundary the junction diverges from the germline segment, which might be a read error. V usage is TRBV5-1 and J usage is TRBJ1-1; D is ambiguous. Looked up from germline, CDR1 is SGHRS and CDR2 is YFSETQ. The CDR3 sequence is 15 residues long. CDR3 nucleotides: TGCGCCAGCAGCCAGGAAGGCCTATTCAATGCTGAAACTTTCTTT. It is translated as CASSQEGLFNAETFF.

This clonotype appeared a few times. The CDR3 is CASSLYNGWEPNEKLFF. CDR3 DNA sequence: TGTGCCAGCAGCTTGTATAACGGATGGGAACCTAATGAAAAACTGTTTTTT. This chain links TRBV5-6 with TRBJ1-4; D remains ambiguous. CDR1 and CDR2 from the germline V gene are SGHDT and YYEEEE. The CDR3 contains 17 residues. Deletions cut 1 base from V and 3 bases from J, with 16 bases between.

The CDR3 DNA sequence: TGTGCCAGCAGGCCTCAGGACAGGGGCATCAATCAGCCCCAGCATTTT. This gives the protein CASRPQDRGINQPQHF. V and J are TRBV6-6 and TRBJ1-5, with TRBD1 matching over 9 bases. The CDR3 runs 16 residues. With 6 bases clipped from V and 3 bases from J, the junction kept 9 bases outside the gene matches. Germline values: CDR1 MNHNY, CDR2 SVGAGI (reference sequence).